This TCR beta chain appears in the sequencing data of a study of blood T cell repertoires in COVID-19. The table came from immunoSEQ multiplex PCR; TCRdb's copy has only in-frame clones and leaves some out. This sample yields about 74,000 clones, of which approximately 76% are seen a single time; roughly 15% belongs to the top ten. Germline V gives CDR1 SNHLY, CDR2 FYNNEI. Trimming stripped 2 bases from V and 2 bases from J, with 6 bases between. The CDR3 spans 13 residues. The chain links TRBV2 to TRBJ2-5; the D gene is possibly TRBD1 (5 bases). The clonotype was recovered from a man in his 70s with active or convalescent COVID-19. Sequencing input: peripheral blood. The CDR3 coding sequence is TGTGCCAGCAGTGAACAGGGACAAGAGACCCAGTACTTC. Its translation is CASSEQGQETQYF.